This TCR beta chain is drawn from a study of human T cells and chemical hapten exposure. Across the study: Scalp application of diphenylcyclopropenone was performed weekly in patients across the entire approximately 26-week study. The upper back received 0.01% DPC by patch testing, with results read at 6 days.

CDR1 and CDR2 from the germline V gene are ENHRY and SYGVKD. CDR3 length: 18 residues. Germline trimming cut 0 bases from V and 2 bases from J; bases unmatched to any gene: 10. The study, taken as a whole, reports: Since the donors had alopecia, their immune response may not be the same as that of healthy people. With DPC sensitization, TCRs exceeding 1 in 1000 frequency showed no change.

TCRdb reprocessed the RACE reads via MiXCR and lists one record per CDR3 protein. The repertoire holds a few hundred thousand distinct CDR3 sequences, with over 6% as singletons. This clonotype was found a few times. The target antigen is unknown. Time point denoted: patch test 2, 6 weeks after DPC sensitization. This sample's treatment: therapeutic diphenylcyclopropenone sensitization with weekly scalp DPC. The source of this sequence is a woman aged 18-29 years with alopecia areata. Some clones in this sample may be carry-over from other donors' samples. The specimen comprised whole blood, sampled in connection with sensitization to the hapten diphenylcyclopropenone (DPC). The rearrangement links TRBV10-3 to TRBJ2-3; 8 nucleotides match TRBD1. In nucleotides, the CDR3 is TGTGCCATCAGTGAGTCAACGAAGACAGGGGCGTTCACAGATACGCAGTATTTT. Amino acid sequence: CAISESTKTGAFTDTQYF.